This record concerns one TCR beta chain sequence. Its binding antigen is unknown. Base qualities are not at hand, and no much larger clone is one base apart. The CDR3 covers 15 residues, taking in both the cysteine and the phenylalanine. The read is trimmed to its CDR3 DNA, 45 bases read in frame from base 1. Deletion took 4 bases off V and 6 bases off J, with a span of 15 bases between the germline ends. CDR1 MNHNY and CDR2 SVGAGI were looked up in the germline V gene (reference sequence). The receptor library was made with the immunoSEQ multiplex PCR assay. A mixture of 60 forward primers for TCR Vbeta segments and 13 reverse primers for TCR Jbeta segments was used in the multiplex PCR. The CDR3 region of rearranged TCR beta genes was amplified from genomic DNA by a multiplex PCR assay. Amplified TCR beta libraries were sequenced as 87-base-pair reads on the Illumina HiSeq System. The paper's processing steps were these. Across the roughly 640 repertoires, a later analysis counted 75 million to 90 million unique TCR beta chains, around 10 million of which were shared by at least two donors. Raw reads were error-corrected and collapsed into unique sequences by a nearest-neighbor algorithm in which closely related sequences were merged to remove PCR and sequencing errors. CDR3 sequences were aligned to IMGT reference sequences to assign V, D and J gene segments. Each retained sequence needed at least a six-nucleotide match to both a V gene segment and a J gene segment. A rearrangement was called productive if the CDR3 had no stop codons and remained in frame with V and J, and every other rearrangement was called non-productive. Following IMGT convention, CDR3 was defined as the stretch from the second conserved V-encoded cysteine up to the conserved J-encoded phenylalanine. In an earlier analysis of 500 to 650 of the donors, sequences lacking an unambiguous match to a single V gene segment were excluded. An earlier analysis of just under 600 of the donors called V segments functional above 56.7% productive rearrangements and segregating when the between-donor standard deviation exceeded 5%. A statistical classification framework was developed to diagnose cytomegalovirus status using the catalog of TCR beta chain sequences. In a later analysis, V and J genes were assigned by comparing TCR nucleotide sequences against IMGT/GENE-DB human TR gene sequences. Using the TCRdist pipeline, a later analysis assigned CDR3 sequences along with most-parsimonious VDJ recombination scenarios. In a later analysis, each TCR beta chain was defined by its CDR3 amino acid sequence together with its V-gene family, and reads without a unique V-gene family were excluded. To address suspected cross-contamination and a sequencing artifact, a later analysis removed a few hundred highly shared, low-generation-probability nucleotide sequences. In a later analysis, a clonal expansion index was calculated for each public chain from normalized within-repertoire ranks of inferred template counts. A later analysis computed generation probabilities with a VDJ recombination model fitted to out-of-frame rearrangements, and checked the results against IGoR. In a later analysis, TCR-TCR, TCR-HLA and TCR-CMV co-occurrence was scored with hypergeometric tests, and a repertoire-size bias correction was applied to TCR pairs. A later analysis estimated false discovery rates by permuting HLA or CMV assignments 20 times. In a later analysis, co-occurring TCRs were grouped with DBSCAN, and TCRdist sequence similarity was added when clustering was performed within HLA-allele-positive subsets. Repertoires with fewer than 30,000 or more than 120,000 public chains were left out of co-occurrence clustering, as were about five repertoires with anomalous nucleotide sharing. The immuneACCESS repertoire file appears here via TCRdb, limited to in-frame rearrangements. These files lack a portion of the clones; in checked studies, under half of the deficit traces to unresolved V genes, and the cause of the others is not known. The DNA gave D and trimming, while V, J and clone size come from that table. The sample table records around 140,000 clones; approximately 83% of these occur just once. The ten largest clones represent more than 2.5% of the sample.

The cohort was made up of several hundred healthy bone marrow donors. All cohort members were sampled while nominally healthy, although unrecorded immune exposures were likely present. The donor tested CMV seronegative, placing the donor among the 350 to 400 seronegative members of the cohort. Each donor provided a peripheral blood sample, and peripheral blood mononuclear cells were used for TCR beta sequencing. Genomic DNA was extracted from the blood cell samples with the Qiagen DNeasy Blood Extraction Kit. The sample originates from a study of cytomegalovirus exposure and HLA in healthy donors (dated by TCRdb to 2016 to 2017). At the level of the whole study: An earlier analysis of several hundred of the donors reported more than 250 Gb of sequence data and roughly 110 million unique TCR beta sequences from 150 million to 200 million T cells. An early release covering 550 to 650 HLA-typed donors comprised approximately 300 gigabases of sequencing data and around 80 million unique TCR sequences. Of the roughly 390 genotyped donors, roughly 85% fell in the genetic ancestry cluster associated with self-reported Caucasian donors. The study aimed to test whether signatures of past pathogen exposure could be identified by cataloging public T cell receptors. The study profiled the T cell repertoires of hundreds of subjects by immunosequencing and related them to cytomegalovirus serostatus. Besides the first cohort of 666 subjects, a separate validation cohort made up of about 120 different subjects was used. To predict cytomegalovirus infection status, the study brought together high-throughput TCR immunosequencing, statistical association of individual TCRs with disease status, and machine learning. In a later analysis, previously published TCR beta repertoires from some 640 donors were re-analyzed and high-resolution HLA genotyping was added so that TCR occurrence patterns could be studied. Rather than using new phenotypic data, the later analysis identified candidate immune exposures from TCR beta sequences and from how often those sequences occurred across donors. An earlier analysis of several hundred of the donors used high-throughput TCR beta sequencing to judge whether each TCR beta V gene segment behaved as functional or pseudogenic. Donor age, sex, ethnicity and CMV serostatus were compiled together with the repertoire data. Genome-wide SNP genotypes for about 60% of the roughly 700 donors were used in a later genetic analysis, which treated that subset as a discovery cohort. All discovery cohort repertoires had been generated using a single sequencing platform. Both class I and class II loci were covered by HLA typing, at four-digit resolution. The number of typed donors differed by locus: about 620-640 for A, B, C, DRB1 and DQB1; approximately 520 for DQA1; some 590 for DPA1; and roughly 490 for DPB1. Roughly 5 DR-DQ haplotypes were handled as single units for association and clustering because linkage in the cohort was strong. On average, approximately 250,000 unique TCR beta nucleotide sequences were sequenced per donor among 300 to 500 genotyped donors of the cohort, with around 19% of those sequences being non-productive.

The investigation overall reported the following: Because counts were too low, roughly 16 rarely observed V segments, including chromosome 9 orphons, were left out of the earlier analysis of over 550 of the donors. Assigning TCR associations to individual alleles was difficult when HLA alleles, especially DR and DQ, strongly co-occurred. A further reported finding was that TCR beta sequences accurately predicted the HLA-A and HLA-B alleles for most subjects in the first cohort. The cohort was sequenced for TCR beta chains only, and without alpha or paired-chain data the features that could be detected were limited. Because some donors lacked HLA typing at each locus, the association tests relied only on the typed subset. A later analysis found that TCR association rates varied across HLA loci, with DRB1 alleles showing the most associated TCRs and HLA-C alleles the fewest. In an earlier analysis of about 600 of the donors, most TCR beta V segments appeared in productive rearrangements about 90% or about 30% of the time, broadly matching IMGT annotations. Roughly uniform sequencing depth across donors was assumed in presence/absence analyses, although this assumption may not hold. The sequencing pipeline was judged likely to have produced a cluster of highly shared sequence variants as a technical artifact. According to a later analysis, parvovirus B19, influenza, CMV and Epstein-Barr virus appeared linked to several top co-occurrence clusters. V-gene and J-gene trimming of TCR beta chains was associated with a missense DCLRE1C variant in a later genetic analysis, and the association was replicated in an independent cohort. Some IMGT-functional V segments, including TRBV6-2 and TRBV6-3, could not be told apart with the 87-base-pair reads, so those segments were excluded. The study listed over 150 TCR beta chains as associated with cytomegalovirus. A few of the identified cytomegalovirus-associated TCR beta chains were confirmed in vitro to be specific for cytomegalovirus antigens. At a false discovery rate of 0.05, a later analysis linked approximately 18,000 TCR beta sequences to specific HLA alleles. The authors suggested that the approach could potentially be extended to other disease states and immunological phenotypes. While some public TCRs were present in many individuals, most TCR sequences turned up only very rarely across donors. Correlated functional status among segregating V segments might be attributable to linkage disequilibrium, but an unknown experimental factor could not be ruled out. In a later genetic analysis, fewer N-insertions in productive TCRs were reported among donors in an Asian-associated ancestry cluster than the roughly 640-donor mean. The classifier was reported to diagnose cytomegalovirus status with high specificity and sensitivity in both the original and validation cohorts. According to a later analysis, most CMV-associated TCR beta chains appeared to be HLA-restricted, and the HLA associations seemed to be driven largely by CMV exposure. Immune exposure information for the cohort was limited to CMV serostatus. Compared with equally common non-associated chains, HLA-associated TCR beta chains in a later analysis were more clonally expanded and had lower generation probabilities.

Sequencing used PBMCs. This clonotype was obtained from a male donor in good health and CMV-seronegative. The sequence is built from TRBV6-6 and TRBJ1-4; the D gene lacks a confident call. The CDR3 reads as follows: CASSFQESFHEKLFF. Here is the DNA: TGTGCCAGCAGTTTTCAAGAGTCGTTCCATGAAAAACTGTTTTTT.